Detailed here is one T cell receptor beta chain. Its antigen is as yet unknown. Here immunoSEQ multiplex PCR was the method, and the copy in TCRdb shows in-frame clones only, minus some. The data hold fewer than 55,000 clones, with approximately 81% observed a single time. V was trimmed by 5 bases and J by 0 bases, leaving 5 bases between them. CDR1 is MNHEY and CDR2 is SMNVEV in the germline V gene (reference sequence). This CDR3 is 14 amino acids long. The record originates from a study of OX40 agonist ivuxolimab in advanced cancers. As for the study in general: The treatment was a fully human IgG2 OX40 agonist, ivuxolimab. Three patients had partial responses: one hepatocellular carcinoma, two cutaneous melanoma.

Findings of the study overall: More expanded clones were seen, on average, in CD8+ T cells than in CD4+. Some patients without response likewise showed low normalized clonal expansion.

V is TRBV27 and J is TRBJ2-6; no reliable D call. The receptor comes from an adult with an advanced solid tumor such as melanoma, head and neck, liver or kidney cancer. The sample consisted of CD4+ or CD8+ T cells sorted from blood, taken in a trial of the OX40 agonist ivuxolimab. The CDR3 loop reads CASSAFSGANVLTF. In nucleotides, the CDR3 is TGTGCCAGCAGTGCTTTCTCTGGGGCCAACGTCCTGACTTTC.